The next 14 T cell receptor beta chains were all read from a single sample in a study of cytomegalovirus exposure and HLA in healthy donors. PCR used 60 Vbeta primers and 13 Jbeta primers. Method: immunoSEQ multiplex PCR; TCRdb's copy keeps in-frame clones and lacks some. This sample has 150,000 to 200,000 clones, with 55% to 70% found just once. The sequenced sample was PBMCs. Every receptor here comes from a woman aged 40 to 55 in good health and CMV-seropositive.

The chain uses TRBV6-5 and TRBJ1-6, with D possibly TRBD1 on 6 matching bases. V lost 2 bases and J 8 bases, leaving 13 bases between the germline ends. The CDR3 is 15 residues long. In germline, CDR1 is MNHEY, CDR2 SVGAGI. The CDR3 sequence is CASSYGGGGYSPLHF. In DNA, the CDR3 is TGTGCCAGCAGTTACGGGGGAGGGGGTTATTCACCCCTCCACTTT.

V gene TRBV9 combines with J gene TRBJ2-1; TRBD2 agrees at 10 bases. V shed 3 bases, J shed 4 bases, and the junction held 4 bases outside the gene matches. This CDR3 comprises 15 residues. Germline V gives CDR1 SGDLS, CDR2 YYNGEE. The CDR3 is CASSGAGGPYNEQFF. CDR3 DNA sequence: TGTGCCAGCAGCGGAGCGGGAGGGCCATACAATGAGCAGTTCTTC.

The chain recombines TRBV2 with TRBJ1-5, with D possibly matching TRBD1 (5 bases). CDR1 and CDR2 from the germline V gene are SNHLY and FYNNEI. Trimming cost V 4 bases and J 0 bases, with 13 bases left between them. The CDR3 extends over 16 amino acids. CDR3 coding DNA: TGTGCCAGCAGTGGCCGGGGGAGTAATAGCAATCAGCCCCAGCATTTT. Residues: CASSGRGSNSNQPQHF.

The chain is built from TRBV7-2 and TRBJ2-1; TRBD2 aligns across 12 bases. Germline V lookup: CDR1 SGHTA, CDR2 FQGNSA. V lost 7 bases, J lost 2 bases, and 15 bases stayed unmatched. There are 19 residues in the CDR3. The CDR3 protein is CASNSPGASGRAPYNEQFF. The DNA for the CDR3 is TGTGCCAGCAACTCTCCCGGGGCTAGCGGGAGGGCCCCCTACAATGAGCAGTTCTTC. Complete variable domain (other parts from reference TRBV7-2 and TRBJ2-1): GAGVSQSPSNKVTEKGKDVELRCDPISGHTALYWYRQSLGQGLEFLIYFQGNSAPDKSGLPSDRFSAERTGGSVSTLTIQRTQQEDSAVYLCASNSPGASGRAPYNEQFFGPGTRLTVL.

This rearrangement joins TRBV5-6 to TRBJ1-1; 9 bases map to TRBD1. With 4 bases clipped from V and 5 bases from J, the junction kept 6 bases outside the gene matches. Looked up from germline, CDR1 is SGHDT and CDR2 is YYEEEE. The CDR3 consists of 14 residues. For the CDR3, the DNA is TGTGCCAGCAGCCCGACAGGGGGAGGTACTGAAGCTTTCTTT. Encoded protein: CASSPTGGGTEAFF.

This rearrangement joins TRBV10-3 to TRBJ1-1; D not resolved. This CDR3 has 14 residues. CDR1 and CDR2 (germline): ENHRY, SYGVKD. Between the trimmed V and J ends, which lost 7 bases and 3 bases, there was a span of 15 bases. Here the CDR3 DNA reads TGTGCCATCAACCCCCCAAAGGAGGACACTGAAGCTTTCTTT. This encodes CAINPPKEDTEAFF.

The CDR3 here is CASSFSYRVTDTQYF. CDR3 nucleotide sequence: TGTGCCAGCAGTTTTTCTTACAGAGTCACAGATACGCAGTATTTT. The V call is TRBV27, the J call TRBJ2-3; no definite D call. V was clipped by 3 bases and J by 2 bases, with 12 bases between them. Germline V CDR1 and CDR2: MNHEY, SMNVEV (reference sequence). CDR3 size: 15 residues.

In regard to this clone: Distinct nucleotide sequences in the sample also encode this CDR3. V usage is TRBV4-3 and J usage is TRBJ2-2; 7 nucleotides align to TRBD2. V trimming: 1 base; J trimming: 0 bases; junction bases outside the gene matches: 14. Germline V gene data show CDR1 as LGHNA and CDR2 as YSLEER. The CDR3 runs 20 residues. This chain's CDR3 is CASSQGVRLAGETNTGELFF. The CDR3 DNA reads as TGCGCCAGCAGCCAAGGCGTCCGACTGGCGGGAGAAACGAACACCGGGGAGCTGTTTTTT.

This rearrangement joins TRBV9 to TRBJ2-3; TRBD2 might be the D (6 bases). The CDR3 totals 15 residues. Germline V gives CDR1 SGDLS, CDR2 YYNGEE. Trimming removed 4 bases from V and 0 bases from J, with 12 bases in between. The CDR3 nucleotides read TGTGCCAGCAGCCTATCCGGGACTAGCACAGATACGCAGTATTTT. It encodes CASSLSGTSTDTQYF.

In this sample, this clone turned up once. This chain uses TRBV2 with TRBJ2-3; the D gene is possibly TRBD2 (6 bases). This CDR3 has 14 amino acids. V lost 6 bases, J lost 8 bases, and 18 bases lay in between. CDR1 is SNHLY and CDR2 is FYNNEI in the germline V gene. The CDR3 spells CASSPGQAGGTQYF. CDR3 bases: TGTGCCAGCAGCCCCGGCCAGGCCGGGGGTACGCAGTATTTT.

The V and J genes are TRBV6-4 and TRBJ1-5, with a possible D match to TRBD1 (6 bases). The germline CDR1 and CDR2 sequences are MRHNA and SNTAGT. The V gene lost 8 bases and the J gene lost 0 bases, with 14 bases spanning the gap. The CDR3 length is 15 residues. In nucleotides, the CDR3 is TGTGCCAGCGGAAGGGACACTTATAGCAATCAGCCCCAGCATTTT. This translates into CASGRDTYSNQPQHF.

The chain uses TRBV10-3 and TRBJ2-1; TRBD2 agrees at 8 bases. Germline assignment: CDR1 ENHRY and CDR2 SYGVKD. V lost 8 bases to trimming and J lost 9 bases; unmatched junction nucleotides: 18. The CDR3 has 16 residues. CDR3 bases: TGTGCCATCGGGAACGACGGGAGGGATGGGTTAGGTGAGCAGTTCTTC. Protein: CAIGNDGRDGLGEQFF.

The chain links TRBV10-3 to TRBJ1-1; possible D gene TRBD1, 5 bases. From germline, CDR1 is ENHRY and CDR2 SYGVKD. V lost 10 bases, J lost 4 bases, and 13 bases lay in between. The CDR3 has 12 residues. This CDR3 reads CATRRGATEAFF. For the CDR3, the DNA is TGTGCCACGAGAAGGGGCGCCACTGAAGCTTTCTTT.

The CDR3 here is CASSVQARNTEAFF. The CDR3 coding sequence is TGTGCCAGCAGTGTACAGGCAAGGAACACTGAAGCTTTCTTT. The chain combines TRBV27 with TRBJ1-1; tentative D call: TRBD1 (5 bases). Germline lookup yields CDR1 MNHEY and CDR2 SMNVEV (reference sequence). V gave up 5 bases and J gave up 1 base, with 11 bases separating them. This CDR3 region has 14 residues.